This T cell receptor (beta chain) was recorded in a study of T-cell memory formation after mild COVID-19. Researchers used 5'RACE with constant-segment primers to make TCR alpha and TCR beta cDNA libraries that carry sample barcodes and UMIs. TCRdb called the 5' RACE reads again in MiXCR, with one record for every CDR3 protein. Of around 250,000 distinct CDR3 sequences listed, more than 8% were seen once; the top ten hold under 25%. This clonotype showed up many times. Its antigen is not known. The V end lost 0 bases, the J end lost 6 bases, and 13 bases lay between the germline ends. This CDR3 is 14 amino acids long. Germline V lookup: CDR1 SGHRS, CDR2 YFSETQ. Study-wide findings and caveats: Researchers found some responding clones in pre-infection memory, a sign that cross-reactive memory joined.

The TCR sequence derives from a man aged 18 to 30 who had mild COVID-19 (a few samples of this study predate the infection). Cell type and time point are not known. Sequenced: PBMCs or a T cell subset sorted from them (not recorded which). The chain has TRBV5-1 and TRBJ2-7; D may be TRBD1 (5 bases). Here the CDR3 reads CASSLESGRREQYF. The CDR3 DNA follows: TGCGCCAGCAGCTTGGAATCAGGGCGGCGCGAGCAGTACTTC. Full variable domain (rest looked up from reference TRBV5-1 and TRBJ2-7): KAGVTQTPRYLIKTRGQQVTLSCSPISGHRSVSWYQQTPGQGLQFLFEYFSETQRNKGNFPGRFSGRQFSNSRSEMNVSTLELGDSALYLCASSLESGRREQYFGPGTRLTVT.